The 27 T cell receptor beta chains below all came from one sample that was sequenced in a study of shared clonotypes between healthy human individuals. The data were produced by immunoSEQ multiplex PCR, yet TCRdb's version contains in-frame clones alone and is incomplete. This sample carries roughly 2,000,000 clones, around 95% of them seen once, and the ten largest clones take more than 1.5%. CD45RO negativity and positive selection for CCR7 defined naive CD8 cells, a population that excluded terminally differentiated effector memory CD45RA+ cells. The sequencing sample was made of naive CD8+ T cells from PBMCs. These receptors were obtained from a man aged 18 to 29 in good health. Some clones in this sample may be carry-over from other donors' samples.

The V gene is TRBV6-5, the J gene TRBJ2-2; D uncertain. Germline V lookup: CDR1 MNHEY, CDR2 SVGAGI. V dropped 5 bases and J dropped 7 bases, with 14 bases sitting between them. The CDR3 length is 14 residues. This chain's CDR3 is CASSTYQAIGELFF. CDR3 sequence (DNA): TGTGCCAGCAGTACGTACCAGGCCATCGGGGAGCTGTTTTTT.

The chain links TRBV7-2 to TRBJ1-3; the D gene is possibly TRBD1 (6 bases). The CDR3 covers 17 residues. Germline values: CDR1 SGHTA, CDR2 FQGNSA. Trimming stripped 5 bases from V and 0 bases from J, with 17 bases between. CDR3 coding DNA: TGTGCCAGCAGCCCCCACAAGGGGGAATACTCTGGAAACACCATATATTTT. The encoded protein is CASSPHKGEYSGNTIYF.

This chain uses TRBV27 with TRBJ2-7; D is uncertain. The CDR3 consists of 11 residues. Trimming shortened V by 6 bases and J by 4 bases, and 7 bases separated the two germline ends. Germline V gives CDR1 MNHEY, CDR2 SMNVEV (reference sequence). Written as DNA, the CDR3 is TGTGCCAGCAGACTCCCTTACGAGCAGTACTTC. Translating gives CASRLPYEQYF.

The chain recombines TRBV6-5 with TRBJ2-7; the match to TRBD1 covers 10 bases. This CDR3 comprises 14 residues. Germline values: CDR1 MNHEY, CDR2 SVGAGI. Losses at the gene ends were 4 bases for V and 3 bases for J; bases not matched to a gene: 3. CDR3 amino acids: CASSWGQGYYEQYF. The DNA of the CDR3 is TGTGCCAGCAGTTGGGGACAGGGGTACTACGAGCAGTACTTC.

This chain links TRBV28 with TRBJ2-7; possibly TRBD2 for D (5 bases). Looked up from germline, CDR1 is MDHEN and CDR2 is SYDVKM. This CDR3 comprises 14 residues. The germline V and J ends were trimmed by 5 bases and 2 bases, with 13 bases remaining between them. In DNA, the CDR3 is TGTGCCAGCAGTCCCCGAGGGTGGACCTACGAGCAGTACTTC. It is translated as CASSPRGWTYEQYF.

For this clone: This sample includes further DNA sequences coding for the same CDR3. V gene TRBV27 combines with J gene TRBJ2-1; 12 bases align to TRBD2. The germline V gene has CDR1 MNHEY and CDR2 SMNVEV (reference sequence). With V trimmed by 8 bases and J by 4 bases, 3 bases remained unmatched. The CDR3 is 14 residues long. The CDR3 is CASRLAGVYNEQFF. The CDR3 DNA follows: TGTGCCAGCCGACTAGCGGGAGTGTACAATGAGCAGTTCTTC.

The rearrangement joins TRBV27 to TRBJ2-7; possible D gene TRBD1, 6 bases. CDR1 is MNHEY, CDR2 SMNVEV, per germline (reference sequence). The CDR3 is made up of 14 amino acids. The V and J ends lost 3 bases and 0 bases respectively, with 9 bases between them. The CDR3 here is CASSFQGHSYEQYF. CDR3 DNA sequence: TGTGCCAGCAGTTTTCAGGGACACTCCTACGAGCAGTACTTC.

The gene calls are TRBV2 and TRBJ2-7; tentative D call: TRBD2 (5 bases). V shed 1 base and J shed 1 base, with 11 bases lying between them. The CDR3 is 15 amino acids. Germline V gene lookup returns CDR1 SNHLY and CDR2 FYNNEI. CDR3 in amino acids: CASSEGGGWSYEQYF. CDR3 nucleotides: TGTGCCAGCAGTGAAGGTGGCGGGTGGTCCTACGAGCAGTACTTC.

The genes are TRBV11-2 and TRBJ2-2, with D uncertain. Germline lookup yields CDR1 SGHAT and CDR2 FQNNGV. Trimming took off 4 bases at V and 6 bases at J, with 9 bases between the two ends. The CDR3 loop spans 13 amino acids. This CDR3 is CASSSSWPGELFF. In nucleotides, the CDR3 is TGTGCCAGCAGCTCCTCGTGGCCCGGGGAGCTGTTTTTT.

This sequence joins TRBV7-9 and TRBJ2-1; 7 nucleotides line up with TRBD2. The length of the CDR3 is 15 residues. Losses at the gene ends were 1 base for V and 4 bases for J; bases not matched to a gene: 4. Per the germline V gene, CDR1 is SEHNR and CDR2 is FQNEAQ (reference sequence). CDR3 DNA: TGTGCCAGCAGCTTAGAGGCGGGAGAGTACAATGAGCAGTTCTTC. Translation: CASSLEAGEYNEQFF.

CDR3 sequence (DNA): TGTGCCAGCTCCCCTCGGCGGGAGGGCCGGGAGACCCAGTACTTC. This sequence encodes CASSPRREGRETQYF. The V gene is TRBV28, the J gene TRBJ2-5; 9 bases line up with TRBD2. CDR1 is MDHEN and CDR2 is SYDVKM in the germline V gene. This CDR3 has 15 residues. V was clipped by 8 bases and J by 5 bases; unmatched bases: 12.

The chain recombines TRBV5-1 with TRBJ2-7; maybe TRBD1 (6 bases). V was shortened by 7 bases and J by 0 bases, with 11 bases between the two germline ends. Germline V CDR1 and CDR2: SGHRS, YFSETQ. CDR3 length: 13 amino acids. The CDR3 reads CASFEQGSYEQYF. For the CDR3, the DNA is TGCGCCAGCTTCGAACAGGGCTCCTACGAGCAGTACTTC.

V gene TRBV29-1 combines with J gene TRBJ2-1; D tentatively fits TRBD1 or TRBD2 (5 bases each). Germline lookup yields CDR1 SQVTM and CDR2 ANQGSEA. V gave up 4 bases and J gave up 2 bases, with 12 bases separating them. This CDR3 spans 14 amino acids. The CDR3 nucleotides read TGCAGCGTTGGGTTACGGGGCCCCTACAATGAGCAGTTCTTC. Translated: CSVGLRGPYNEQFF.

The chain recombines TRBV28 with TRBJ2-7; TRBD2 is a possible D gene (6 bases). Between the trimmed V and J ends, which lost 8 bases and 5 bases, there was a span of 22 bases. The V gene's germline CDR1 is MDHEN and CDR2 SYDVKM. This CDR3 spans 15 amino acids. DNA for the CDR3: TGTGCCAGCGAAGTACTAGGCGGGGTGGGGAACGAGCAGTACTTC. The encoded protein is CASEVLGGVGNEQYF.

The rearrangement links TRBV5-6 to TRBJ2-1; D unresolved. The CDR3 covers 13 residues. Per germline, CDR1 SGHDT and CDR2 YYEEEE. With 4 bases removed from V and 10 bases from J, the gap between germline ends came to 15 bases. The CDR3 DNA is TGTGCCAGCAGCCCCCAGATGGTTTACGAGCAGTTCTTC. This encodes CASSPQMVYEQFF.

V and J are TRBV6-1 and TRBJ2-5, with 7 bases matching TRBD1. The end of the DNA fits TRBJ2-7 better, so the J call may be wrong. Germline V gives CDR1 MNHNS, CDR2 SASEGT. This CDR3 contains 13 residues. The CDR3 nucleotides are TGTGCCAGCAGTGGGTACAGGGGCTACGAGCAGTACTTC. This translates into CASSGYRGYEQYF.

A few counts support this clone. V is TRBV19 and J is TRBJ1-1, with D possibly matching TRBD1 (6 bases). Germline loops: CDR1 LNHDA, CDR2 SQIVND (reference sequence). The ends were cut back, 9 bases at V and 2 bases at J, with 10 bases in the middle. The CDR3 totals 12 residues. The CDR3 spells CASIQGNTEAFF. The CDR3 nucleotides read TGTGCCAGCATACAGGGTAACACTGAAGCTTTCTTT. Complete variable domain (other parts from reference TRBV19 and TRBJ1-1): DGGITQSPKYLFRKEGQNVTLSCEQNLNHDAMYWYRQDPGQGLRLIYYSQIVNDFQKGDIAEGYSVSREKKESFPLTVTSAQKNPTAFYLCASIQGNTEAFFGQGTRLTVV.

Notes on this clone: Other DNA sequences in the sample encode the same CDR3. V is TRBV9 and J is TRBJ1-1; tentatively, D is TRBD1 (6 bases). This CDR3 is built from 14 residues. Per the germline V gene, CDR1 is SGDLS and CDR2 is YYNGEE. V was clipped by 0 bases and J by 4 bases, with 10 bases between them. The DNA of the CDR3 is TGTGCCAGCAGCGTAGGGGGAGGGGGCACTGAAGCTTTCTTT. As protein: CASSVGGGGTEAFF. Supplemented by reference TRBV9 and TRBJ1-1, the full variable domain reads DSGVTQTPKHLITATGQRVTLRCSPRSGDLSVYWYQQSLDQGLQFLIQYYNGEERAKGNILERFSAQQFPDLHSELNLSSLELGDSALYFCASSVGGGGTEAFFGQGTRLTVV.

This chain joins TRBV4-3 and TRBJ1-1, with TRBD1 matching over 7 bases. Per germline, CDR1 LGHNA and CDR2 YSLEER. Trimming at V came to 1 base and at J to 2 bases, leaving 13 bases not matched to a gene. This CDR3 comprises 18 residues. The CDR3 loop reads CASSQGTGTANLNTEAFF. The CDR3 nucleotides read TGCGCCAGCAGCCAAGGAACCGGGACAGCCAACCTCAACACTGAAGCTTTCTTT.

J is TRBJ1-5 and V is TRBV27; unclear D gene. Trimming shortened V by 5 bases and J by 2 bases, and 19 bases separated the two germline ends. The germline CDR1 and CDR2 sequences are MNHEY and SMNVEV (reference sequence). The CDR3 loop spans 17 amino acids. The CDR3 nucleotides read TGTGCCAGCAGTCCCGTATCTCAGGTTCTGCGCAATCAGCCCCAGCATTTT. Translating it yields CASSPVSQVLRNQPQHF.

The rearrangement links TRBV7-3 to TRBJ2-1; 9 bases map to TRBD1. With 5 bases clipped from V and 4 bases from J, the junction kept 12 bases outside the gene matches. Germline-derived CDR1 and CDR2 are SGHTA and FQGTGA. The CDR3 runs to 17 residues. The CDR3 coding sequence is TGTGCCAGCAGCCTGCTTGGAGGTGGACAGGGGTACAATGAGCAGTTCTTC. Its protein product is CASSLLGGGQGYNEQFF.

V is TRBV7-3 and J is TRBJ2-7; 7 bases line up with TRBD2. The CDR3 covers 15 residues. Germline CDR1 and CDR2: SGHTA and FQGTGA. Losses at the gene ends were 2 bases for V and 0 bases for J; bases not matched to a gene: 4. The CDR3 sequence: CASSLLAVSSYEQYF. For the CDR3, the DNA is TGTGCCAGCAGCTTACTAGCGGTAAGCTCCTACGAGCAGTACTTC.

Details on this clone: The same CDR3 also results from other DNA sequences found in this sample. V and J are TRBV9 and TRBJ2-7; the D gene is possibly TRBD2 (6 bases). CDR1 SGDLS and CDR2 YYNGEE come from the germline V gene. Trimming stripped 0 bases from V and 0 bases from J, with 13 bases between. The CDR3 length is 16 residues. Here the CDR3 DNA reads TGTGCCAGCAGCGTAGCGGCTAGCGCTAGCTCCTACGAGCAGTACTTC. As protein: CASSVAASASSYEQYF.

The chain links TRBV6-5 to TRBJ2-4, with a possible D match to TRBD1 (6 bases). Per the germline V gene, CDR1 is MNHEY and CDR2 is SVGAGI. The CDR3 contains 11 residues. V lost 7 bases to trimming and J lost 15 bases, with 16 bases between them. This CDR3 is CASMRAGQRYF. CDR3 coding DNA: TGTGCCAGCATGCGAGCCGGACAGAGGTACTTC.

CDR3: CASKGGTNTEAFF. The CDR3 bases are TGTGCCAGTAAAGGAGGCACGAACACTGAAGCTTTCTTT. V usage is TRBV19 and J usage is TRBJ1-1, with D unclear. CDR1 and CDR2 (germline): LNHDA, SQIVND (reference sequence). V was trimmed by 7 bases and J by 1 base, leaving 10 bases between them. The CDR3 has 13 residues.

V gene TRBV19 combines with J gene TRBJ1-2; no clear D. In germline, CDR1 is LNHDA, CDR2 SQIVND (reference sequence). The CDR3 contains 13 residues. The V gene lost 3 bases and the J gene lost 4 bases, with 9 bases spanning the gap. DNA for the CDR3: TGTGCCAGTAGTATTTCGGCAACCTATGGCTACACCTTC. This translates into CASSISATYGYTF.

This chain uses TRBV7-8 with TRBJ1-5; D might be TRBD1 (5 bases). V was pared by 5 bases and J by 3 bases, with 17 bases between. The CDR3 sequence is 16 residues long. CDR1 is SGHVS, CDR2 FQNEAQ, per germline. CDR3 DNA: TGTGCCAGCAGCCTACAGACCTGGGGCCTCAATCAGCCCCAGCATTTT. This codes for CASSLQTWGLNQPQHF.